The 12 T cell receptor beta chains in this list originate from one sample, sequenced in a study of blood T cell repertoires in COVID-19. Generated by immunoSEQ multiplex PCR, the TCRdb table keeps only in-frame clones and is missing some. This table has a few hundred thousand clones, under 90% appearing once. Specimen: peripheral blood. These receptors were obtained from a young woman with COVID-19, enrolled during active disease.

The chain joins TRBV6-5 to TRBJ1-5; the match to TRBD1 covers 8 bases. Trimming cost V 5 bases and J 4 bases; bases outside gene matches: 7. The CDR3 covers 15 residues. Germline V gives CDR1 MNHEY, CDR2 SVGAGI. The CDR3 nucleotides read TGTGCCAGCAGTCCCGTTGGGACAGGAAATCAGCCCCAGCATTTT. Translated, it gives CASSPVGTGNQPQHF.

The chain uses TRBV18 and TRBJ2-5; D is unclear. V dropped 1 base and J dropped 1 base, with 7 bases sitting between them. This CDR3 contains 14 residues. Looked up from germline, CDR1 is KGHSH and CDR2 is LQKENI. The CDR3 DNA follows: TGTGCCAGCTCACCACTGGGCCTCCAAGAGACCCAGTACTTC. As protein: CASSPLGLQETQYF.

V usage is TRBV10-1 and J usage is TRBJ2-2, with D possibly matching TRBD2 (6 bases). The V end was cut by 2 bases, the J end by 5 bases, with 12 bases between. Per the germline V gene, CDR1 is WNHNN and CDR2 is SYGVQD (reference sequence). This CDR3 is built from 15 residues. The CDR3: CASSERGTGTGELFF. The CDR3 coding sequence is TGCGCCAGCAGTGAGCGGGGGACTGGGACCGGGGAGCTGTTTTTT.

This clone has only one observation. This chain connects TRBV4-1 to TRBJ2-4; D might be TRBD2 (6 bases). V lost 0 bases and J 1 base, leaving 16 bases between the germline ends. The CDR3 covers 18 residues. The germline V gene encodes CDR1 MGHRA and CDR2 YSYEKL. The CDR3 nucleotides read TGCGCCAGCAGCCAAGACACCGGGAGCCCGAGGGCCAAAAACATTCAGTACTTC. Translated, it gives CASSQDTGSPRAKNIQYF.

V is TRBV5-1 and J is TRBJ1-4; tentative D call: TRBD1 (5 bases). V lost 4 bases and J lost 7, with 17 bases in between. CDR1 is SGHRS and CDR2 is YFSETQ in the germline V gene. This CDR3 region has 15 residues. The CDR3 region has the DNA TGCGCCAGCAGCGAGGGGACTTTTGCGGGTGAAAAACTGTTTTTT. This sequence encodes CASSEGTFAGEKLFF. Full variable domain (rest looked up from reference TRBV5-1 and TRBJ1-4): KAGVTQTPRYLIKTRGQQVTLSCSPISGHRSVSWYQQTPGQGLQFLFEYFSETQRNKGNFPGRFSGRQFSNSRSEMNVSTLELGDSALYLCASSEGTFAGEKLFFGSGTQLSVL.

The chain combines TRBV21-1 with TRBJ1-1. TRBV21-1 is a pseudogene locus. The CDR3 is 15 residues long. The CDR3 loop reads CASSLRAGLNTEAFF. The DNA of the CDR3 is TGTGCCAGCAGCCTACGGGCGGGCCTGAACACTGAAGCTTTCTTT.

The rearrangement joins TRBV7-9 to TRBJ2-1, with 7 bases that match TRBD2. From germline, CDR1 is SEHNR and CDR2 FQNEAQ (reference sequence). The J segment lost 9 bases and the V segment lost 3 bases, leaving 8 bases of the junction unmatched. The CDR3 has 14 residues. The CDR3 loop is CASSFDWREFEQFF. CDR3 coding DNA: TGTGCCAGCAGCTTTGACTGGCGGGAGTTTGAGCAGTTCTTC. Based on the CDR3 plus reference TRBV7-9 and TRBJ2-1, the full variable domain is DTGVSQNPRHKITKRGQNVTFRCDPISEHNRLYWYRQTLGQGPEFLTYFQNEAQLEKSRLLSDRFSAERPKGSFSTLEIQRTEQGDSAMYLCASSFDWREFEQFFGPGTRLTVL.

The chain is built from TRBV29-1 and TRBJ1-1; no firm D call. CDR1 SQVTM and CDR2 ANQGSEA come from the germline V gene. V gave up 1 base and J gave up 1 base, with 10 bases separating them. CDR3 length: 14 residues. In nucleotides, the CDR3 is TGCAGCGTTGAAGTGAGCGCCACGAACACTGAAGCTTTCTTT. Its translation: CSVEVSATNTEAFF.

The chain couples TRBV12-5 to TRBJ2-3, with D perhaps matching TRBD1 (5 bases). CDR1 and CDR2 (germline): LGHNT, FRNRAP. The CDR3 contains 17 residues. V dropped 6 bases and J dropped 0 bases, with 19 bases sitting between them. The CDR3 loop reads CASGTGWDFSSTDTQYF. The CDR3 nucleotides are TGTGCTAGTGGCACAGGTTGGGATTTTTCTAGCACAGATACGCAGTATTTT.

V and J are TRBV10-3 and TRBJ1-1, with D possibly matching TRBD1 (6 bases). The CDR3 runs 14 residues. The V and J ends lost 4 bases and 1 base respectively, with 10 bases between them. Germline CDR1 ENHRY, CDR2 SYGVKD. CDR3: CAISGPTGNTEAFF. CDR3 sequence (DNA): TGTGCCATCAGTGGTCCGACAGGGAACACTGAAGCTTTCTTT.

The V and J genes are TRBV5-1 and TRBJ1-6; D is possibly TRBD1 (5 bases). Looked up from germline, CDR1 is SGHRS and CDR2 is YFSETQ. Trimming left V 7 bases short and J 9 bases short, with 20 bases between. This CDR3 comprises 15 residues. The CDR3 spells CASGEGRGGSSPLHF. For the CDR3, the DNA is TGCGCCAGCGGAGAGGGGAGGGGTGGTAGTTCACCCCTCCACTTT.

V usage is TRBV23-1 and J usage is TRBJ2-4; 9 bases align to TRBD2. TRBV23-1 is flagged as an ORF with uncertain function. The CDR3 spans 20 residues. The V and J ends lost 10 bases and 0 bases, in that order; junction bases with no gene match: 22. The DNA for the CDR3 is TGCGCCACGTTACCGTTTTGCGGGAGGGCTTGTTTCCTAGCCAAAAACATTCAGTACTTC. It codes for CATLPFCGRACFLAKNIQYF.